This TCR beta chain was recorded in a study of shared clonotypes between healthy human individuals. Study-wide results and caveats: It was expected that sequencing depth would affect clonotype sharing among donors. Sorted-subset samples were not fully sequenced, rarefaction indicated. Relative to clonotypes present in all four donors, those not shared had lower generation probabilities.

For this clone: Antigen unknown.

Original processing methods: Filtering was not the same, since immunoSEQ gave junction-only sequences without quality scores. Clones were sequenced by immunoSEQ multiplex PCR, and TCRdb holds only the in-frame ones, with some missing. Clone size and V and J calls were adopted from that table, with D and trimming inferred from the DNA. Of about 820,000 clones listed, 85% to 95% were seen once; the top ten hold around 24%. CD45RO negativity and positive selection for CCR7 defined naive CD8 cells, a population that excluded terminally differentiated effector memory CD45RA+ cells. This CDR3 has 14 amino acids.

The TCR sequence derives from a man between 25 and 39 years old in good health. What was sequenced was naive CD8+ T cells sorted from blood. The V gene is TRBV21-1, the J gene TRBJ1-5. TRBV21-1 is given as a pseudogene. CDR3: CASSPGRPNQPQHF. The CDR3 DNA reads as TGTGCCAGCAGCCCGGGACGGCCCAATCAGCCCCAGCATTTT.